Sequencing of this TCR beta chain was carried out in a study of PD-1 blockade in mismatch repair-deficient tumors. The study, taken as a whole, reports: After pembrolizumab, tumor-resident clones rose rapidly, then generally contracted before radiologic responses.

CDR1 and CDR2 (germline): LNHDA, SQIVND (reference sequence). CDR3 size: 15 residues. Trimming took 5 bases from V and 4 from J; bases not matched to a gene: 7. This clone was seen only a few times. Its cognate antigen is unknown. Measured with immunoSEQ multiplex PCR; TCRdb has only the in-frame clones, and not every one. The sample has 35,000 to 40,000 clones; roughly 80% are singletons. The chain is built from TRBV19 and TRBJ2-7; 11 nucleotides match TRBD1. The sequence came from an adult with mismatch repair-deficient cancer. The sequencing here drew on peripheral blood, taken 4 weeks after starting pembrolizumab. CDR3 residues: CASSPLDRGRYEQYF. The CDR3 bases are TGTGCCAGTAGTCCACTGGACAGGGGGCGGTACGAGCAGTACTTC. Combining the CDR3 with reference TRBV19 and TRBJ2-7 gives the whole variable domain DGGITQSPKYLFRKEGQNVTLSCEQNLNHDAMYWYRQDPGQGLRLIYYSQIVNDFQKGDIAEGYSVSREKKESFPLTVTSAQKNPTAFYLCASSPLDRGRYEQYFGPGTRLTVT.